Presented here are 21 T cell receptor beta chains from one specimen sequenced in a study of blood T cell repertoires in COVID-19. Profiled with immunoSEQ multiplex PCR; TCRdb holds only in-frame clones, not every one. Among about 120,000 clones listed, almost 80% were seen once. Sequencing was carried out using peripheral blood. These receptors were obtained from a woman aged 80 or over with active or convalescent COVID-19.

The gene calls are TRBV19 and TRBJ2-2; no clear D. The CDR3 sequence is 12 residues long. Germline CDR1 is LNHDA and CDR2 is SQIVND (reference sequence). Trimming pared 5 bases from V and 6 bases from J, leaving 7 bases between. CDR3 protein: CASSLNAGELFF. CDR3 DNA: TGTGCCAGTAGTCTAAATGCCGGGGAGCTGTTTTTT.

There are a few counts of this clone. The V gene is TRBV7-2, the J gene TRBJ2-5; tentative D call: TRBD1 (5 bases). Trimming pared 4 bases from V and 3 bases from J, leaving 12 bases between. Per germline, CDR1 SGHTA and CDR2 FQGNSA. The CDR3 length is 14 residues. Here the CDR3 DNA reads TGTGCCAGCAGCTCGAATAGGGGAAAAGAGACCCAGTACTTC. Its protein is CASSSNRGKETQYF. Variable domain in full (rest from reference TRBV7-2 and TRBJ2-5): GAGVSQSPSNKVTEKGKDVELRCDPISGHTALYWYRQSLGQGLEFLIYFQGNSAPDKSGLPSDRFSAERTGGSVSTLTIQRTQQEDSAVYLCASSSNRGKETQYFGPGTRLLVL.

The rearrangement joins TRBV11-1 to TRBJ2-5, with TRBD2 identical over 8 bases. CDR3 length: 15 amino acids. V was pared by 5 bases and J by 5 bases, with 10 bases of the junction left unmatched. The germline gives CDR1 SGHAT, CDR2 FQDESV (reference sequence). CDR3 sequence reads: CASSGASGLVETQYF. In nucleotides, the CDR3 is TGTGCCAGCAGCGGGGCTAGCGGGCTCGTGGAGACCCAGTACTTC.

Remarks on this clone: The same CDR3 also results from other DNA sequences found in this sample. CDR3 sequence: CASSPSGGSSYNEQFF. DNA of the CDR3: TGTGCCAGCAGTCCTAGCGGAGGAAGCTCCTACAATGAGCAGTTCTTC. The V gene is TRBV28, the J gene TRBJ2-1; TRBD2 agrees at 7 bases. Losses at the gene ends were 5 bases for V and 0 bases for J; bases not matched to a gene: 7. The germline V gene has CDR1 MDHEN and CDR2 SYDVKM. This CDR3 is built from 16 residues. The whole variable domain, remainder taken from reference TRBV28 and TRBJ2-1, is DVKVTQSSRYLVKRTGEKVFLECVQDMDHENMFWYRQDPGLGLRLIYFSYDVKMKEKGDIPEGYSVSREKKERFSLILESASTNQTSMYLCASSPSGGSSYNEQFFGPGTRLTVL.

The sample holds a few counts of this clone. V is TRBV9 and J is TRBJ1-2; 7 positions agree with TRBD1. Germline-derived CDR1 and CDR2 are SGDLS and YYNGEE. The CDR3 sequence is 16 residues long. Germline trimming cut 3 bases from V and 5 bases from J; bases unmatched to any gene: 13. CDR3 residues: CASSARYGTVEYGYTF. Here the CDR3 DNA reads TGTGCCAGCAGCGCACGCTACGGGACAGTAGAGTATGGCTACACCTTC.

The chain employs TRBV28 and TRBJ1-2; no clear D. The CDR3 length is 11 residues. From germline, CDR1 is MDHEN and CDR2 SYDVKM. The V end was cut by 4 bases, the J end by 8 bases, with 8 bases between. The CDR3 sequence: CASSWPGGYTF. The CDR3 coding sequence is TGTGCCAGCAGTTGGCCTGGCGGCTACACCTTC.

CDR3 sequence: CASSLSREYNEQFF. In DNA, the CDR3 is TGTGCCAGCTCACTAAGCCGAGAGTACAATGAGCAGTTCTTC. This chain uses TRBV18 with TRBJ2-1, with D unclear. Germline CDR1 is KGHSH and CDR2 is LQKENI. The CDR3 extends over 14 amino acids. Trimming took 4 bases from V and 4 from J, leaving 11 bases between them.

The rearrangement uses TRBV5-4 and TRBJ2-5; TRBD2 aligns across 11 bases. Germline loops: CDR1 SGHNT, CDR2 YYREEE (reference sequence). The length of the CDR3 is 17 residues. With V trimmed by 4 bases and J by 3 bases, 11 bases remained unmatched. CDR3 loop: CASSPAPTSGTKETQYF. Here the CDR3 DNA reads TGTGCCAGCAGCCCGGCCCCGACTAGCGGGACGAAAGAGACCCAGTACTTC.

The chain is built from TRBV5-1 and TRBJ2-3, with 10 bases aligning to TRBD1. CDR3 length: 23 amino acids. From germline, CDR1 is SGHRS and CDR2 YFSETQ. Trimming took 1 base from V and 3 from J; bases not matched to a gene: 26. The CDR3 bases are TGCGCCAGCAGCTTGTACCACCACTTAGAACCGGGACAGGGGAAGGTAAAGACAGATACGCAGTATTTT. Encoded protein: CASSLYHHLEPGQGKVKTDTQYF.

The gene calls are TRBV14 and TRBJ1-3, with D hard to call. V was cut by 6 bases and J by 1 base, with 13 bases left in between. From germline, CDR1 is SGHDN and CDR2 FVKESK. This CDR3 is built from 15 residues. CDR3 nucleotides: TGTGCCAGCAGTTCAAGCGAGGGATCTGGAAACACCATATATTTT. Its translation: CASSSSEGSGNTIYF.

The rearrangement uses TRBV6-5 and TRBJ2-2, with 8 bases identical to TRBD1. With 7 bases clipped from V and 4 bases from J, the junction kept 5 bases outside the gene matches. Germline loops: CDR1 MNHEY, CDR2 SVGAGI. The CDR3 loop spans 14 amino acids. The CDR3 DNA is TGTGCCAGCATCGACAGGGGACGCACCGGGGAGCTGTTTTTT. Translated, it gives CASIDRGRTGELFF.

This rearrangement joins TRBV20-1 to TRBJ2-7, with TRBD2 as a possible D gene (5 bases). This CDR3 has 15 amino acids. Trimming cost V 3 bases and J 9 bases, with 24 bases left between them. Per the germline V gene, CDR1 is DFQATT and CDR2 is SNEGSKA (reference sequence). The chain's CDR3 is CSASQIGEPPDGQYF. For the CDR3, the DNA is TGCAGTGCTAGTCAGATTGGGGAGCCTCCCGACGGGCAGTACTTC.

This clone occurred a few times. This chain links TRBV3-1 (or the pseudogene TRBV3-2) with TRBJ2-7, with TRBD2 matching over 7 bases. The CDR3 covers 16 residues. The V gene's germline CDR1 is LGHDT and CDR2 YNNKEL (reference sequence). V shed 4 bases and J 6 bases; nucleotides not matched to a gene: 15. The CDR3 reads CASSPSGGLGSREQYF. The CDR3 DNA follows: TGTGCCAGCAGCCCGTCGGGAGGACTAGGGTCCCGCGAGCAGTACTTC.

V and J are TRBV11-3 and TRBJ2-7; D is perhaps TRBD1 (5 bases). Germline lookup yields CDR1 SGHNT and CDR2 YENEEA. With 5 bases removed from V and 3 bases from J, the gap between germline ends came to 11 bases. The CDR3 extends over 13 amino acids. CDR3 loop: CASSPGQFYEQYF. CDR3 in DNA: TGTGCCAGCAGCCCAGGACAATTCTACGAGCAGTACTTC.

J is TRBJ1-2 and V is TRBV7-3; tentatively, D is TRBD1 (6 bases). Germline V gene data show CDR1 as SGHTA and CDR2 as FQGTGA. The CDR3 has 14 amino acids. V lost 5 bases, J lost 3 bases, and 13 bases lay in between. CDR3 sequence: CASSILPGDYGYTF. CDR3 coding DNA: TGTGCCAGCAGCATCTTGCCAGGGGACTATGGCTACACCTTC.

The rearrangement uses TRBV7-9 and TRBJ1-2, with D possibly matching TRBD1 (5 bases). Trimming took off 5 bases at V and 10 bases at J, with 17 bases between the two ends. This CDR3 contains 13 residues. Germline V gene sequence: CDR1 SEHNR, CDR2 FQNEAQ (reference sequence). In DNA, the CDR3 is TGTGCCAGCAGCAAAGGGGCCGCCCTGTTCTACACCTTC. It specifies CASSKGAALFYTF. Based on the CDR3 plus reference TRBV7-9 and TRBJ1-2, the full variable domain is DTGVSQNPRHKITKRGQNVTFRCDPISEHNRLYWYRQTLGQGPEFLTYFQNEAQLEKSRLLSDRFSAERPKGSFSTLEIQRTEQGDSAMYLCASSKGAALFYTFGSGTRLTVV.

Ten or more counts support this clone. V and J are TRBV2 and TRBJ1-1, with 9 bases aligning to TRBD1. With 4 bases clipped from V and 7 bases from J, the junction kept 7 bases outside the gene matches. This CDR3 is 14 amino acids long. CDR1 and CDR2 from the germline V gene are SNHLY and FYNNEI. This chain's CDR3 is CASSGGTGTGEAFF. The CDR3, as DNA: TGTGCCAGCAGTGGGGGGACAGGGACCGGTGAAGCTTTCTTT.

The chain joins TRBV4-2 to TRBJ2-1, with D possibly matching TRBD2 (7 bases). Germline assignment: CDR1 LGHNA and CDR2 YNFKEQ. CDR3 size: 16 residues. Trimming stripped 4 bases from V and 0 bases from J, with 13 bases between. DNA of the CDR3: TGTGCCAGCAGCCGAGAGGGGGGGAGCTCCTACAATGAGCAGTTCTTC. This codes for CASSREGGSSYNEQFF.

J is TRBJ1-4 and V is TRBV6-2 or TRBV6-3, with D perhaps TRBD1 (5 bases). The germline CDR1 and CDR2 sequences are MNHEY and SVGEGT. Trimming took off 6 bases at V and 8 bases at J, with 19 bases between the two ends. The length of the CDR3 is 15 residues. The CDR3 DNA reads TGTGCCAGCAGCCCTGGACACCTAGGACTAGAAAAACTGTTTTTT. Translated: CASSPGHLGLEKLFF.

The chain employs TRBV5-4 and TRBJ2-1; D unclear. Germline-derived CDR1 and CDR2 are SGHNT and YYREEE (reference sequence). The CDR3 is 15 residues long. V lost 1 base and J 0 bases, leaving 8 bases between the germline ends. The DNA of the CDR3 is TGTGCCAGCAGCTTGACTGGAGACTCCTACAATGAGCAGTTCTTC. Translating gives CASSLTGDSYNEQFF.

The rearrangement links TRBV20-1 to TRBJ2-3; tentatively, D is TRBD2 (6 bases). The CDR3 totals 15 residues. Germline V gene data show CDR1 as DFQATT and CDR2 as SNEGSKA (reference sequence). With 3 bases removed from V and 2 bases from J, the gap between germline ends came to 15 bases. The CDR3 loop is CSASLWRGHTDTQYF. In DNA, the CDR3 is TGCAGTGCTAGTTTGTGGCGGGGCCACACAGATACGCAGTATTTT.